This TCR beta chain was profiled in a study of a mutant IDH1 vaccine in newly diagnosed glioma. About the research overall: Beginning 4-6 weeks after radiotherapy alone, or with temozolomide cycles, vaccination took place. Patients arrived already treated with radiotherapy, temozolomide, or both, most having had both. Held at week 35, visit V12 was the safety follow-up, and visit V13 followed at week 47.

Germline-derived CDR1 and CDR2 are SGHRS and YFSETQ. J gave up 5 bases and V 9 bases, and 5 bases lay outside the gene matches. This CDR3 has 13 amino acids. The assay was immunoSEQ multiplex PCR, and TCRdb's table has in-frame clones only and misses some. The repertoire includes 30,000 to 40,000 clones, over 75% of them detected once, and around 5% sits in the top ten. About this clone: The target antigen is unknown.

Stated time point: week 47, end of study. In the vaccine, a single dose held 300 ug of the mutant IDH1 20-mer peptide, along with topical imiquimod. Donors harbored newly found WHO grade 3 or 4 IDH1-mutant, ATRX-lost astrocytomas. The sequence was obtained from a woman between 40 and 55 years old with glioma. The chain employs TRBV5-1 and TRBJ2-1; 10 bases map to TRBD2. This specimen consisted of PBMCs, obtained from a glioma patient whose treatment included an IDH1 peptide vaccine. The CDR3 DNA sequence: TGCGCCACTAGCGGGAGTGGGGACAATGAGCAGTTCTTC. Encoded protein: CATSGSGDNEQFF.